This T cell receptor (beta chain) appears in the sequencing data of a study of CXCR3-negative and CXCR3-positive naive CD8 T cells. Study information: TRB reads totalled about 140 million, about 1.5 +/- 0.3 million per library.

This CDR3 has 14 amino acids. Germline-derived CDR1 and CDR2 are SGHAT and FQNNGV. Through 5' RACE with UMI labels, the TRB cDNA libraries were prepared. TCRdb reprocessed the 5' RACE reads and reports one entry per CDR3 protein, with no DNA. With about 50,000 distinct CDR3 sequences in the sample, the ten largest clones hold around 0.58%. General study findings and limits: Naive subsets expressed similar surface CD5; TRB CDR3 features served to infer TCR strength. The study found CXCR3 expression partially decreased after cryopreservation and ran most assays on fresh PBMCs. CXCR3-positive naive cells carried more hydrophobic TRB CDR3s than CXCR3-negative ones.

As for this clonotype: The target antigen is unknown.

Sequences were obtained from naive CXCR3+ CD8+ T cells from blood. Subset specified: CD45RO-CCR7+CD27+CD95- naive CD8+ T cells expressing CXCR3 (TNR3+). The genes are TRBV11-2 and TRBJ2-7; TCRdb's D gene call, TRBD2, goes unchecked for lack of DNA. This receptor was obtained from a human donor in good health. Some clones in this sample may be carry-over from other donors' samples. CDR3 in amino acids: CASGTSGGPREQYF.